This TCR beta chain was obtained from a study of blood T cell repertoires in COVID-19 (dated by TCRdb to the early 2020s). Regarding the complete study: Samples from collaborators originated in the United States, Italy and Spain and spanned both the acute and convalescent phases of COVID-19. The prospective study material was composed of cDNA or gDNA derived from T cells, B-cell-depleted T cells, or PBMCs. The dataset comprised deeply sampled blood TCRbeta repertoires from subjects exposed to, actively infected with, or recovered from COVID-19. A freely available public database, intended as a resource for researchers studying the immune response to SARS-CoV-2, is where the repertoires were released. Samples were obtained from the ongoing ImmuneRACE study (first 160 participants) and from 950 to 1,500 subjects provided by 6 global collaborators. Nearly every sample came with metadata listing a de-identified subject ID, COVID-19 status, age in years and sex. Where available, HLA class I and class II types were obtained from metadata supplied by the sample provider rather than from assay-based typing.

The immunoSEQ Assay, a bias-controlled multiplex PCR, was used to amplify TCRbeta CDR3 regions from genomic DNA. The source study handled its data this way. The number of nucleated cells in each sample was estimated from the amplification of reference gene primers within the assay. Sequence reads were collapsed and filtered to measure the absolute abundance of every unique TCRbeta CDR3 rearrangement. For each sample, productive Simpson clonality was calculated as the square root of Simpson's diversity index across productive rearrangements. In TCRdb, the immuneACCESS table is reduced to in-frame sequences with V and J assigned. These tables do not hold every clone; where another copy was compared, an unresolved V gene accounts for under half, and the others remain unexplained. That table is the source of V, J and clone size, and D and trimming were worked out from the DNA. Within this sample are approximately 94,000 clones, with around 80% of them counted one time only. The ten largest clones take up about a quarter of the sample.

Broad study findings and their caveats: Clinical and demographic metadata were provided uncurated, with the amount varying by source and participant.

There are a few counts of this clone. This clone's antigen is unknown. Within one base of it there is no much larger clone, and no base qualities were kept. Whole blood was collected in K2EDTA tubes by collaborating institutions according to the institutions' own protocols. Collaborator samples were shipped for TCRbeta analysis as frozen whole blood, isolated PBMCs, or DNA extracted from either sample type. Per the germline V gene (reference sequence), SEHNR is the CDR1 and FQNEAQ is the CDR2. The CDR3 sequence holds 11 residues, the cysteine and phenylalanine included. Of all the DNA, just the CDR3 is kept, 33 bases in frame from base 1. V lost 7 bases and J lost 4 bases; the stretch between them is 7 bases long.

The TCR comes from a human donor in a cohort sampled during active COVID-19. The chain is made from TRBV7-9 and TRBJ1-2; the D gene is not confidently resolved. The material sequenced was peripheral blood. CDR3 protein: CASTSSYGYTF. Here is the DNA: TGTGCCAGCACGAGCTCCTATGGCTACACCTTC.